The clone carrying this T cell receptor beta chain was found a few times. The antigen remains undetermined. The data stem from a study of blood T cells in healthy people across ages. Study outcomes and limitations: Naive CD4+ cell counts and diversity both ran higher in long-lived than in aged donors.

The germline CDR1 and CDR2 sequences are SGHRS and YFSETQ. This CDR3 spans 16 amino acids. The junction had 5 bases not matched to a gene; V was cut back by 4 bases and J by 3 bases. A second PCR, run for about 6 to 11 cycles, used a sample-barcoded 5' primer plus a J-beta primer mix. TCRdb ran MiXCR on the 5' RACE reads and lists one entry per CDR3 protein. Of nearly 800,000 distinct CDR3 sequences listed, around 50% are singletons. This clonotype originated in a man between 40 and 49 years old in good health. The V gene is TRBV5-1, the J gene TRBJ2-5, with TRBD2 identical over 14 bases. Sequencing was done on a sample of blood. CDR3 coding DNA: TGCGCCAGCAGCCTCCTGGGACTAGCGGGGGAAGAGACCCAGTACTTC. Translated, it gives CASSLLGLAGEETQYF.